This is a list of T cell receptor beta chains from one sample in a study of control samples from healthy donors and cancer patients. Method: immunoSEQ multiplex PCR; TCRdb's copy keeps in-frame clones and lacks some. This table holds roughly 100,000 clones, approximately 90% found once. The sample taken for sequencing was PBMCs. The source of these receptors is a man between 60 and 75 years old with lung cancer. The CDR3 runs from the conserved cysteine through the conserved F or W. A D gene is named only where the DNA matches it firmly. Rows give clone size only sometimes, using once, few, many, or a class for an expanded clone.

j_call: TRBJ1-1; d_call: TRBD1; v_call: TRBV5-1; clone_size: -; cdr3_aa: CASSFQGAGDTEAFF; cdr3_nt: TGCGCCAGCAGCTTTCAGGGGGCGGGGGACACTGAAGCTTTCTTT
j_call: TRBJ2-3; d_call: TRBD2; v_call: TRBV7-9; clone_size: -; cdr3_aa: CASSLRLAGAGGDTQYF; cdr3_nt: TGTGCCAGCAGCTTGAGACTAGCGGGGGCCGGGGGGGATACGCAGTATTTT
j_call: TRBJ1-6; d_call: -; v_call: TRBV11-2; clone_size: once; cdr3_aa: CASSADTNNSPLHF; cdr3_nt: TGTGCCAGCAGCGCGGACACGAATAATTCACCCCTCCACTTT
j_call: TRBJ1-3; d_call: -; v_call: TRBV6-5; clone_size: -; cdr3_aa: CASSYTQHSGNTIYF; cdr3_nt: TGTGCCAGCAGCTATACACAACACTCTGGAAACACCATATATTTT
j_call: TRBJ2-3; d_call: TRBD1; v_call: TRBV5-6; clone_size: -; cdr3_aa: CASSLDRGTDTQYF; cdr3_nt: TGTGCCAGCAGCCTTGACAGGGGAACAGATACGCAGTATTTT
j_call: TRBJ2-3; d_call: TRBD1; v_call: TRBV5-6; clone_size: -; cdr3_aa: CASSPGTGSATDTQYF; cdr3_nt: TGTGCCAGCAGCCCCGGGACAGGGTCTGCGACAGATACGCAGTATTTT
j_call: TRBJ2-5; d_call: TRBD2; v_call: TRBV2; clone_size: once; cdr3_aa: CASKRTSGGIETQYF; cdr3_nt: TGTGCCAGCAAGAGGACTAGCGGGGGAATAGAGACCCAGTACTTC
j_call: TRBJ2-7; d_call: TRBD1; v_call: TRBV6-5; clone_size: -; cdr3_aa: CASGRDRSGYEQYF; cdr3_nt: TGTGCCAGCGGCCGGGACAGGTCGGGCTACGAGCAGTACTTC
j_call: TRBJ2-5; d_call: TRBD1; v_call: TRBV19; clone_size: few; cdr3_aa: CASSPGQYQETQYF; cdr3_nt: TGTGCCAGTAGTCCGGGACAGTACCAAGAGACCCAGTACTTC
j_call: TRBJ1-1; d_call: -; v_call: TRBV7-2; clone_size: few; cdr3_aa: CASSLGLRGAFF; cdr3_nt: TGTGCCAGCAGCTTAGGTCTCCGGGGAGCTTTCTTT
j_call: TRBJ2-2; d_call: -; v_call: TRBV9; clone_size: once; cdr3_aa: CASSVVQGEGGELFF; cdr3_nt: TGTGCCAGCAGCGTCGTACAGGGGGAGGGCGGGGAGCTGTTTTTT
j_call: TRBJ1-5; d_call: -; v_call: TRBV4-1; clone_size: -; cdr3_aa: CASSQEYGDQPQHF; cdr3_nt: TGCGCCAGCAGCCAAGAATATGGAGATCAGCCCCAGCATTTT
j_call: TRBJ1-2; d_call: -; v_call: TRBV6-5; clone_size: -; cdr3_aa: CATARNREYGYTF; cdr3_nt: TGTGCCACCGCAAGGAACAGGGAGTATGGCTACACCTTC